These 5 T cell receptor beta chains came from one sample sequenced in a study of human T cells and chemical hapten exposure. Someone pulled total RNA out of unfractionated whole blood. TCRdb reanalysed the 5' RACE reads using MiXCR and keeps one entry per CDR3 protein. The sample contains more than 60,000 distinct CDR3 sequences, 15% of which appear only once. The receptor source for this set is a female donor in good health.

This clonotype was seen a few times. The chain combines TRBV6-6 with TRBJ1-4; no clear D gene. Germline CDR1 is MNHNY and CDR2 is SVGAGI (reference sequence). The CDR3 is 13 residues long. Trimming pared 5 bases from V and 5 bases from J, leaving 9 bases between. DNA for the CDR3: TGTGCCAGCAGTAGACACCAGAATGAAAAACTGTTTTTT. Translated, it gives CASSRHQNEKLFF.

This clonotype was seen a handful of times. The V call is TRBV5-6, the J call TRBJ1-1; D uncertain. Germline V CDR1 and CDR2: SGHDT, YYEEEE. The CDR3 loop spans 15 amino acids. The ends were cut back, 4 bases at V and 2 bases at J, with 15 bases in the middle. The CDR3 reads CASSPFPYLNTEAFF. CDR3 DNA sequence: TGTGCCAGCAGCCCCTTTCCCTATTTAAACACTGAAGCTTTCTTT.

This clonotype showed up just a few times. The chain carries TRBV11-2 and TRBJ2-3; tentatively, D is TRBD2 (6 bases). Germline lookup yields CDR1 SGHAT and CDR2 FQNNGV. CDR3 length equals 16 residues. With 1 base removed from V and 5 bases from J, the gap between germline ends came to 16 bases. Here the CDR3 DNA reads TGTGCCAGCAGCTTAGCAGTGGGACTGACCGAAGATACGCAGTATTTT. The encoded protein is CASSLAVGLTEDTQYF.

The CDR3 spells CASSSGGTRPYEQYF. The DNA of the CDR3 is TGCGCCAGCAGCTCGGGAGGGACTCGACCCTACGAGCAGTACTTC. The chain employs TRBV5-1 and TRBJ2-7; 8 bases map to TRBD2. CDR1 SGHRS and CDR2 YFSETQ come from the germline V gene. This CDR3 is 15 amino acids long. V shed 3 bases and J 2 bases; nucleotides not matched to a gene: 7. The variable domain in full, with the rest retrieved from reference TRBV5-1 and TRBJ2-7, is KAGVTQTPRYLIKTRGQQVTLSCSPISGHRSVSWYQQTPGQGLQFLFEYFSETQRNKGNFPGRFSGRQFSNSRSEMNVSTLELGDSALYLCASSSGGTRPYEQYFGPGTRLTVT.

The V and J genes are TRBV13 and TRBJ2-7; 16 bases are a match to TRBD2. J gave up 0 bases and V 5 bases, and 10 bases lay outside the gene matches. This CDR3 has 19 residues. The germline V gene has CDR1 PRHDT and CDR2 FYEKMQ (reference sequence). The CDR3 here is CASSPQGLAGGKSSYEQYF. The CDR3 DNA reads TGTGCCAGCAGCCCCCAGGGACTAGCGGGGGGGAAGAGCTCCTACGAGCAGTACTTC.